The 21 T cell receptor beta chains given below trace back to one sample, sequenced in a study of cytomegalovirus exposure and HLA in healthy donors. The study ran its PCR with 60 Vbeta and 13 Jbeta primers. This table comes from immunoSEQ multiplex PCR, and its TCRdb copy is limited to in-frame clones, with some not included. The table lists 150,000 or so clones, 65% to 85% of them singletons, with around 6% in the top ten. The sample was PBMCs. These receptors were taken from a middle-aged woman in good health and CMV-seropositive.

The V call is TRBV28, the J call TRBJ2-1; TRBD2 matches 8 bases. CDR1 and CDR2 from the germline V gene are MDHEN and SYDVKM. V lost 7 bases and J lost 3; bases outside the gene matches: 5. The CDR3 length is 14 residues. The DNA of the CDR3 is TGTGCCAGCACCACTAGCGGAGACTACAATGAGCAGTTCTTC. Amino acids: CASTTSGDYNEQFF.

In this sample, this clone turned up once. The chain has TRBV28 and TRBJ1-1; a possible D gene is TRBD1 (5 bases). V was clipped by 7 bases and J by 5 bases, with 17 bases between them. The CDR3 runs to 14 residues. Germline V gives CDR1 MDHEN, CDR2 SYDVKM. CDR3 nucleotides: TGTGCCAGCACCCTTCAGGGAGGGAGAACTGAAGCTTTCTTT. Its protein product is CASTLQGGRTEAFF. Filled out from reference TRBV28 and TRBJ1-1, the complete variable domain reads DVKVTQSSRYLVKRTGEKVFLECVQDMDHENMFWYRQDPGLGLRLIYFSYDVKMKEKGDIPEGYSVSREKKERFSLILESASTNQTSMYLCASTLQGGRTEAFFGQGTRLTVV.

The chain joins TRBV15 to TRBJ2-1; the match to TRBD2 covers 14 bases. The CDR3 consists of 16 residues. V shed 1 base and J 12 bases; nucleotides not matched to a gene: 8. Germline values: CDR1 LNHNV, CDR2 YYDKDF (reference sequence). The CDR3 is CATSRVGTSGSRGQFF. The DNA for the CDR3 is TGTGCCACCAGCAGAGTAGGGACTAGCGGGAGTCGGGGGCAGTTCTTC.

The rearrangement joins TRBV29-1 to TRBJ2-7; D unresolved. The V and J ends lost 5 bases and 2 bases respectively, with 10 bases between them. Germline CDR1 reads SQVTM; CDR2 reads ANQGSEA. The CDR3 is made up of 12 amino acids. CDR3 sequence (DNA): TGCAGCGTTCGTGTCAGCGCCTACGAGCAGTACTTC. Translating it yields CSVRVSAYEQYF.

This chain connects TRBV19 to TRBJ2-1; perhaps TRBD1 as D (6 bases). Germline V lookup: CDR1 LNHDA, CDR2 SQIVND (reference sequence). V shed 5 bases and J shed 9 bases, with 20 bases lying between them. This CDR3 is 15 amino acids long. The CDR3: CASSPGHPRSGEQFF. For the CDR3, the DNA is TGTGCCAGTAGTCCGGGACACCCTCGAAGCGGTGAGCAGTTCTTC.

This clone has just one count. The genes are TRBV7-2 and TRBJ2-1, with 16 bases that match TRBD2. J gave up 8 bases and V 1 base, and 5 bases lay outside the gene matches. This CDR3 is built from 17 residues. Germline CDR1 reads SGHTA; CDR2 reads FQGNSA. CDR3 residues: CASSLVLGLAGGDEQFF. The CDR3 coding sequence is TGTGCCAGCAGCTTAGTCCTGGGACTAGCGGGAGGGGATGAGCAGTTCTTC. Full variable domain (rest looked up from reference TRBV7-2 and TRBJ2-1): GAGVSQSPSNKVTEKGKDVELRCDPISGHTALYWYRQSLGQGLEFLIYFQGNSAPDKSGLPSDRFSAERTGGSVSTLTIQRTQQEDSAVYLCASSLVLGLAGGDEQFFGPGTRLTVL.

The CDR3: CASSNRDTYEQYF. As DNA, the CDR3 is TGTGCCAGCAGCAACCGGGACACGTACGAGCAGTACTTC. The rearrangement uses TRBV7-9 and TRBJ2-5; perhaps TRBD1 as D (6 bases). TRBJ2-7 matches the DNA end more closely, so the J call is doubtful. Per the germline V gene, CDR1 is SEHNR and CDR2 is FQNEAQ (reference sequence). The CDR3 consists of 13 residues.

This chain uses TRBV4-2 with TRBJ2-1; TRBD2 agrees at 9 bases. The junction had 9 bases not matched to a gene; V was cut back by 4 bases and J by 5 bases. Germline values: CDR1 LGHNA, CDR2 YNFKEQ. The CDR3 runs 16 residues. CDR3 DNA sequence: TGTGCCAGCAGCCCGGTGGCGGCTAGCGGGAACAATGAGCAGTTCTTC. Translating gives CASSPVAASGNNEQFF.

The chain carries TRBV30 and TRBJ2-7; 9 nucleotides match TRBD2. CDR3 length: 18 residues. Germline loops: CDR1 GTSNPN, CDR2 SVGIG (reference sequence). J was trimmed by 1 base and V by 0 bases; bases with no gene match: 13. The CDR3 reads CAWSVPMWSGRTSYEQYF. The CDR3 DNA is TGTGCCTGGAGTGTCCCCATGTGGAGCGGGAGGACGTCCTACGAGCAGTACTTC.

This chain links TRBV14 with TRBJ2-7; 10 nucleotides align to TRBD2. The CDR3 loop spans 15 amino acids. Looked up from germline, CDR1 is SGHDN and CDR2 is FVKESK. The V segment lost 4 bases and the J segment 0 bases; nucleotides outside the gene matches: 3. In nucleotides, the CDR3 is TGTGCCAGCAGCCCGGGACTAGCGAGCTCCTACGAGCAGTACTTC. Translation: CASSPGLASSYEQYF.

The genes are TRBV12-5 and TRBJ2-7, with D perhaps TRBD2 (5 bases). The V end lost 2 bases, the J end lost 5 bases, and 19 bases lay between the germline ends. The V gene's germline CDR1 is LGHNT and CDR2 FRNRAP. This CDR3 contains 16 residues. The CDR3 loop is CASGLIPGNRYHEQYF. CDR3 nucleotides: TGTGCTAGTGGTTTGATCCCGGGAAATAGGTATCACGAGCAGTACTTC.

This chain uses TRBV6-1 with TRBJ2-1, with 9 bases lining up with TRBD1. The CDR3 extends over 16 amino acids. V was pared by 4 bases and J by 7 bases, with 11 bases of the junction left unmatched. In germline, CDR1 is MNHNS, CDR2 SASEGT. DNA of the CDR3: TGTGCCAGCAGTGGCCCGACAGGGGGTCTATGGAATGAGCAGTTCTTC. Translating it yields CASSGPTGGLWNEQFF.

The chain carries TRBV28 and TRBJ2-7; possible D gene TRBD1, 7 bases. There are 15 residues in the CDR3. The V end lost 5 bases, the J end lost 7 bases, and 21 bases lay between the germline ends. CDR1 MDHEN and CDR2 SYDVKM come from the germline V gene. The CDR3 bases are TGTGCCAGCAGTAGAGGAGGGGGCGCGTGGAATGAGCAGTACTTC. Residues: CASSRGGGAWNEQYF.

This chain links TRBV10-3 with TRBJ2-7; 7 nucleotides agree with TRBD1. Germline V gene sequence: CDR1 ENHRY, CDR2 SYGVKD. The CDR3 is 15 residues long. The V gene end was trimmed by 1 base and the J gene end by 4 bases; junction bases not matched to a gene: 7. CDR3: CAISEWTGGRYEQYF. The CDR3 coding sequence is TGTGCCATCAGTGAGTGGACAGGTGGTCGGTACGAGCAGTACTTC.

The chain's CDR3 is CASSLTSGRADHNEQFF. The CDR3 DNA follows: TGCGCCAGCAGCTTGACTAGCGGGAGGGCCGACCACAATGAGCAGTTCTTC. The V gene is TRBV5-1, the J gene TRBJ2-1; 13 nucleotides align to TRBD2. In germline, CDR1 is SGHRS, CDR2 YFSETQ. CDR3 size: 17 residues. After removal of 1 base from V and 5 bases from J, the junction contained 6 bases not matched to a gene.

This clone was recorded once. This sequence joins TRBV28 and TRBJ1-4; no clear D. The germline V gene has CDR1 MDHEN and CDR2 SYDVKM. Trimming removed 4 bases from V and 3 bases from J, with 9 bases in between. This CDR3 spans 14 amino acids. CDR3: CASSSGGSNEKLFF. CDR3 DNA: TGTGCCAGCAGTTCCGGAGGGTCTAATGAAAAACTGTTTTTT.

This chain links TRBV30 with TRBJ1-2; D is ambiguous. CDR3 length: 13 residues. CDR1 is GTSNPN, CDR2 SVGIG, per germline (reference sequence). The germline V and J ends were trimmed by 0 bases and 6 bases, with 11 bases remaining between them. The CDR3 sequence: CAWSVVHRDGYTF. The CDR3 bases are TGTGCCTGGAGTGTAGTCCACCGGGATGGCTACACCTTC.

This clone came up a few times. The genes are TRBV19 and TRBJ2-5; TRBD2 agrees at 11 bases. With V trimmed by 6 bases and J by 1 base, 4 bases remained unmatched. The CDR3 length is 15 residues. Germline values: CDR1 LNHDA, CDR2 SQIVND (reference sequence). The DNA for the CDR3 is TGTGCCAGTAGGGTAGCGGGAGGGCCCCAAGAGACCCAGTACTTC. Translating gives CASRVAGGPQETQYF.

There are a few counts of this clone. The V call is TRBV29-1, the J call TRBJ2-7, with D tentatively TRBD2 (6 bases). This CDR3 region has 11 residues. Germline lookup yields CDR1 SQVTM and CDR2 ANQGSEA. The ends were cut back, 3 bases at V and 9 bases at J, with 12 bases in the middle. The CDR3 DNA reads TGCAGCGTTGAGGTGGAGGGAGGGCAGTACTTC. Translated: CSVEVEGGQYF.

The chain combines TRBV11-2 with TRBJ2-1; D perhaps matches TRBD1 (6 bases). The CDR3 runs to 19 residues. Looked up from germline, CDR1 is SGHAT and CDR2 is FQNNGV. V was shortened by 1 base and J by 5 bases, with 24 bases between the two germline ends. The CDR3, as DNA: TGTGCCAGCAGCTTAGGCCGGTTTAGACAGGCCCGACACCACAATGAGCAGTTCTTC. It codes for CASSLGRFRQARHHNEQFF.

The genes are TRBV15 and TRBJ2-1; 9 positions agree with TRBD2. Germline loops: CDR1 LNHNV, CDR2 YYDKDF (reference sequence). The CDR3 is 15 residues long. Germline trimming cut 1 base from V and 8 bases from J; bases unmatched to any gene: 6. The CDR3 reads CATSRVAGGPDEQFF. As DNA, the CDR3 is TGTGCCACCAGCAGAGTGGCGGGAGGGCCCGATGAGCAGTTCTTC.